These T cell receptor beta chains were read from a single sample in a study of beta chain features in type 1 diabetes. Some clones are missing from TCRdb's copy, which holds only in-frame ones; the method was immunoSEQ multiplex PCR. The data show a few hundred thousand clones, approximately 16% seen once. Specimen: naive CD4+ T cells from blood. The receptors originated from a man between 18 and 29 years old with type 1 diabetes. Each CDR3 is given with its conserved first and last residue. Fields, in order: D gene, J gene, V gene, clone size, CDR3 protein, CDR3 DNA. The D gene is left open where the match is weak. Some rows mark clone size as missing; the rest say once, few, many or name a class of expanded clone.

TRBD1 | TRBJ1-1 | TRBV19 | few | CASTGQWNTEAFF | TGTGCCAGTACGGGACAGTGGAACACTGAAGCTTTCTTT
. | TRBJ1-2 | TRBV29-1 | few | CSVDPDYGYTF | TGCAGCGTTGATCCGGACTATGGCTACACCTTC
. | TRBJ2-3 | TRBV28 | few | CASNSVDTQYF | TGTGCCAGCAATTCTGTAGATACGCAGTATTTT
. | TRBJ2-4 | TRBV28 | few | CASSSRGTNRF | TGTGCCAGCAGTTCCCGAGGGACAAATCGCTTC
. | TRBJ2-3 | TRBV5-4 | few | CASSLRQGTDTQYF | TGTGCCAGCAGCTTAAGGCAGGGCACAGATACGCAGTATTTT
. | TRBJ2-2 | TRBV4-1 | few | CASSPGLQKTGELFF | TGCGCCAGCAGCCCTGGACTACAGAAAACCGGGGAGCTGTTTTTT
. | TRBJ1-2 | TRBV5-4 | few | CASSLAFQGFNYGYTF | TGTGCCAGCAGCTTGGCCTTTCAGGGTTTTAACTATGGCTACACCTTC
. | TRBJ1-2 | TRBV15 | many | CATSMDTNYGYTF | TGTGCCACCAGCATGGACACCAACTATGGCTACACCTTC
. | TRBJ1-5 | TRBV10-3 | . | CAISDPGIRDYSNQPQHF | TGTGCCATCAGTGACCCAGGAATCAGGGACTATAGCAATCAGCCCCAGCATTTT
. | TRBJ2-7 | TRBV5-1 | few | CASSLDGGSISYEQYF | TGCGCCAGCAGCTTGGATGGGGGGAGCATCTCCTACGAGCAGTACTTC
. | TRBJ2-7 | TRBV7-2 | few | CASSFWTANYEQYF | TGTGCCAGCAGCTTTTGGACAGCCAACTACGAGCAGTACTTC
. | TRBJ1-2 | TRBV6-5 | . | CASSYWPTGNYGYTF | TGTGCCAGCAGTTACTGGCCCACGGGGAACTATGGCTACACCTTC
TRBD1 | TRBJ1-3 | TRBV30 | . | CAWRVQGARGNTIYF | TGTGCCTGGAGGGTACAGGGGGCGCGTGGAAACACCATATATTTT
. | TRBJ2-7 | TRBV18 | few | CASSPQDSAYEQYF | TGTGCCAGCTCACCACAGGACTCAGCCTACGAGCAGTACTTC
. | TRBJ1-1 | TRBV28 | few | CASSQATEAFF | TGTGCCAGCAGTCAAGCCACTGAAGCTTTCTTT
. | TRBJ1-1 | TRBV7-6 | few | CASRSEHTEAFF | TGTGCCAGCAGATCAGAACACACTGAAGCTTTCTTT
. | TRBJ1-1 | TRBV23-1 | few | CASSQSAGETEAFF | TGCGCCAGCAGTCAATCGGCAGGGGAGACTGAAGCTTTCTTT
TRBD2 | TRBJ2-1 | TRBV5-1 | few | CASSLIRPPSGYNEQFF | TGCGCCAGCAGCTTAATACGACCTCCTAGCGGATACAATGAGCAGTTCTTC
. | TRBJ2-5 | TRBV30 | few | CAWSSSLQETQYF | TGTGCCTGGAGTAGTTCACTCCAAGAGACCCAGTACTTC
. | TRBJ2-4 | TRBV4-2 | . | CASSQEDWGTPNIQYF | TGTGCCAGCAGCCAAGAAGATTGGGGCACACCAAACATTCAGTACTTC
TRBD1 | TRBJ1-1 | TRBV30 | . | CAWSEQGRVAFF | TGTGCCTGGAGTGAACAGGGGCGGGTAGCTTTCTTT
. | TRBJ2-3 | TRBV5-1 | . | CASSLLGTDTQYF | TGCGCCAGCAGCTTGCTCGGCACAGATACGCAGTATTTT
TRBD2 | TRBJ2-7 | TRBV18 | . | CASSPPGFEGGAYEQYF | TGTGCCAGCTCACCACCGGGTTTTGAGGGAGGGGCCTACGAGCAGTACTTC
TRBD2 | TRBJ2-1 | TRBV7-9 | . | CASTILAGGLNEQFF | TGTGCCAGCACCATACTAGCGGGAGGGTTAAATGAGCAGTTCTTC
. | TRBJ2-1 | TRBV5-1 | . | CASSLVGAFYNEQFF | TGCGCCAGCAGCTTGGTGGGGGCGTTCTACAATGAGCAGTTCTTC
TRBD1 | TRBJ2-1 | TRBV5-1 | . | CASSLWTGGLDEQFF | TGCGCCAGCAGCCTGTGGACAGGGGGCCTCGATGAGCAGTTCTTC
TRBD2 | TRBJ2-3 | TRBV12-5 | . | CASGLGGSPDTQYF | TGTGCTAGTGGTTTGGGCGGGAGCCCAGATACGCAGTATTTT
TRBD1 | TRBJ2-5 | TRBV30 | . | CAWHRGEETQYF | TGTGCCTGGCACAGGGGCGAAGAGACCCAGTACTTC
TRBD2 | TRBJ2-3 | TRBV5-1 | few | CASSLARTGGTDTQYF | TGCGCCAGCAGCTTGGCCCGGACGGGGGGGACAGATACGCAGTATTTT
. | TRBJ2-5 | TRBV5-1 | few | CASRGMEWKTQYF | TGCGCCAGCCGAGGTATGGAGTGGAAGACCCAGTACTTC
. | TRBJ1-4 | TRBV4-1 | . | CASSQNRQVWEKLFF | TGCGCCAGCAGCCAAAACAGGCAGGTGTGGGAAAAACTGTTTTTT
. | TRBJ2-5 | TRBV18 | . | CASSPQPGNGFQETQYF | TGTGCCAGCTCACCGCAACCAGGGAATGGATTTCAAGAGACCCAGTACTTC
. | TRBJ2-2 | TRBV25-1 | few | CASSEYRQSNTGELFF | TGTGCCAGCAGTGAATACAGACAGTCGAACACCGGGGAGCTGTTTTTT
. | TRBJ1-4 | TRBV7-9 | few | CASSATGELFF | TGTGCCAGCAGCGCCACGGGGGAACTGTTTTTT
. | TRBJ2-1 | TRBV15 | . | CATSRTLAYQFF | TGTGCCACCAGCAGAACGTTAGCGTACCAGTTCTTC
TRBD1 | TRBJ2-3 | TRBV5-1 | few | CASKTGSTDTQYF | TGCGCCAGCAAGACAGGGAGCACAGATACGCAGTATTTT
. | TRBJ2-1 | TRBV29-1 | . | CSVLGAGFYNEQFF | TGCAGCGTCCTTGGGGCGGGATTCTACAATGAGCAGTTCTTC
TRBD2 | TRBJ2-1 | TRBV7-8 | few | CASSLRAGAVNEQFF | TGTGCCAGCAGCTTAAGAGCGGGAGCGGTCAATGAGCAGTTCTTC
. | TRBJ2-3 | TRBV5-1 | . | CASSPRTPTDTQYF | TGCGCCAGCAGCCCCCGGACACCCACAGATACGCAGTATTTT
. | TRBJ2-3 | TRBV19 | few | CASSTSSSKADTQYF | TGTGCCAGTAGTACTTCTAGCTCGAAGGCAGATACGCAGTATTTT
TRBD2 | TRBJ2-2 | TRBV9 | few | CASSVLAGGPRTGELFF | TGTGCCAGCAGCGTACTAGCGGGAGGGCCTCGCACCGGGGAGCTGTTTTTT
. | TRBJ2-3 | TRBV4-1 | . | CASSQEGTPSTDTQYF | TGCGCCAGCAGCCAAGAAGGGACACCTAGCACAGATACGCAGTATTTT
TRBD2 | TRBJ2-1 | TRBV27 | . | CASTRSGTNYNEQFF | TGTGCCAGCACCCGGTCCGGGACTAACTACAATGAGCAGTTCTTC
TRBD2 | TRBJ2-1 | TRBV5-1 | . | CASSRTGTSGYNEQFF | TGCGCCAGCAGCAGGACTGGGACTAGCGGGTACAATGAGCAGTTCTTC
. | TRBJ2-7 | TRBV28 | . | CASRRRQVPAYEQYF | TGTGCCAGCAGACGACGACAAGTACCCGCGTACGAGCAGTACTTC
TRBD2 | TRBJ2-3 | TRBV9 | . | CASSGLAAGDTQYF | TGTGCCAGCAGCGGGCTAGCGGCCGGAGATACGCAGTATTTT
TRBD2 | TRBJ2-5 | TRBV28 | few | CASGFLAAGETQYF | TGTGCCAGCGGCTTTCTAGCGGCCGGGGAGACCCAGTACTTC
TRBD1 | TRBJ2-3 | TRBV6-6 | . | CASSPPGQGLIDTQYF | TGTGCCAGCAGTCCCCCCGGACAGGGGCTGATAGATACGCAGTATTTT
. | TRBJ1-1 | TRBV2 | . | CASRAGGTEAFF | TGTGCCAGCAGGGCGGGGGGCACTGAAGCTTTCTTT
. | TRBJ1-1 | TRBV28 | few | CASSLFPGLNTEAFF | TGTGCCAGCAGTTTATTTCCAGGGTTGAACACTGAAGCTTTCTTT
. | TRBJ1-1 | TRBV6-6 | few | CASSQIRDTEAFF | TGTGCCAGCAGTCAGATCCGGGACACTGAAGCTTTCTTT
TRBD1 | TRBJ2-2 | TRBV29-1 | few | CSVVEEKGQSLTGELFF | TGCAGCGTTGTTGAGGAGAAGGGACAGAGCCTCACCGGGGAGCTGTTTTTT
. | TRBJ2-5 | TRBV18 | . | CASSPMAGGQETQYF | TGTGCCAGCTCACCAATGGCAGGCGGGCAAGAGACCCAGTACTTC
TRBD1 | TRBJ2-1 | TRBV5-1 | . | CASSSPGQGAGNEQFF | TGCGCCAGCAGTTCGCCGGGACAGGGGGCGGGCAATGAGCAGTTCTTC
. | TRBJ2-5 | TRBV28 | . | CASSLFEGRRWETQYF | TGTGCCAGCAGTTTATTCGAGGGAAGGAGGTGGGAGACCCAGTACTTC
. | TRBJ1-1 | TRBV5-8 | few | CASSLLGRGNTEAFF | TGTGCCAGCAGCTTGCTTGGGAGGGGGAACACTGAAGCTTTCTTT
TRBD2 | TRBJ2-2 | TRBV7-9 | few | CASSPPGLAGPNTGELFF | TGTGCCAGCAGCCCCCCGGGACTAGCGGGGCCGAACACCGGGGAGCTGTTTTTT
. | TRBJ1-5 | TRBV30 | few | CAWSVKEGQPQHF | TGTGCCTGGAGTGTAAAAGAGGGACAGCCCCAGCATTTT
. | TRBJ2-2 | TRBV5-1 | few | CASSLAETGNTGELFF | TGCGCCAGCAGCTTGGCGGAAACAGGCAACACCGGGGAGCTGTTTTTT